Listed below are T cell receptor beta chains from one sample, sequenced in a study of patients and donors after allogeneic stem cell transplantation. TCRdb redid the calling of the RT-PCR reads with MiXCR, one entry per CDR3 protein. The table has hundreds of thousands of distinct CDR3 sequences, roughly 16% seen once. Sequencing used blood, either unsorted or a sorted T cell fraction (not recorded which). The receptors come from a human donor who was either an allogeneic HSCT recipient or a stem cell or donor lymphocyte infusion donor (not recorded which). It is not recorded whose cells these are; they may come from a transplant donor. Both conserved end residues are part of each CDR3. A D gene is named only where the DNA matches it firmly. Clone sizes are given selectively: once, few, many, or a class where the clone is expanded.

clone_size	v_call	d_call	j_call	cdr3_aa	cdr3_nt
few	TRBV12-3/TRBV12-4	-	TRBJ1-2	CASSFAAPQGPYGYTF	TGTGCCAGCAGTTTTGCGGCCCCCCAGGGCCCCTATGGCTACACCTTC
-	TRBV6-1	TRBD2	TRBJ2-5	CASVQSGGPKTQYF	TGTGCCAGCGTTCAATCGGGAGGGCCAAAGACCCAGTACTTC
many	TRBV4-1	-	TRBJ2-7	CASSQEAGQRVLYEQYF	TGCGCCAGCAGCCAAGAAGCAGGACAGAGGGTCCTTTACGAGCAGTACTTC
few	TRBV11-2	-	TRBJ2-1	CASSPQAPGGLSSYNEQFF	TGTGCCAGCAGCCCCCAGGCCCCTGGGGGGCTAAGCTCCTACAATGAGCAGTTCTTC
few	TRBV9	-	TRBJ1-1	CASSVVQGKTEAFF	TGTGCCAGCAGCGTCGTCCAGGGGAAGACTGAAGCTTTCTTT
-	TRBV7-8	-	TRBJ2-2	CASMGTGELFF	TGTGCCAGCATGGGGACCGGGGAGCTGTTTTTT
-	TRBV25-1	TRBD2	TRBJ2-7	CASSVPRGGGEQYF	TGTGCCAGCAGTGTTCCGCGGGGGGGCGGCGAGCAGTACTTC
many	TRBV7-2	-	TRBJ2-1	CASSPGSYNEQFF	TGTGCCAGCAGCCCTGGGTCCTACAATGAGCAGTTCTTC
few	TRBV10-3	-	TRBJ2-7	CAISESRVRGSYEQYF	TGTGCCATCAGTGAGTCGAGGGTAAGGGGCTCCTACGAGCAGTACTTC
few	TRBV7-8	-	TRBJ1-5	CASSLNEVWQPQHF	TGTGCCAGCAGCTTAAATGAGGTTTGGCAGCCCCAGCATTTT
-	TRBV20-1	-	TRBJ2-2	CSAPDLLNTGELFF	TGCAGTGCGCCGGACCTCCTCAACACCGGGGAGCTGTTTTTT
many	TRBV12-3/TRBV12-4	-	TRBJ1-1	CASSLAPGREAEAFF	TGTGCCAGCAGTTTAGCCCCTGGCAGGGAGGCTGAAGCTTTCTTT
-	TRBV27	TRBD1	TRBJ2-4	CASSGTGGPRYF	TGTGCCAGCAGTGGGACAGGGGGGCCACGGTACTTC
-	TRBV6-1	TRBD1	TRBJ2-1	CASSEAWDRELYNEQFF	TGTGCCAGCAGTGAAGCTTGGGACAGGGAACTCTACAATGAGCAGTTCTTC
few	TRBV6-5	TRBD2	TRBJ2-5	CASSYSLAAQETQYF	TGTGCCAGCAGTTACAGTCTAGCGGCCCAAGAGACCCAGTACTTC
-	TRBV5-6	TRBD2	TRBJ2-5	CASSLRTAGGGETQYF	TGTGCCAGCAGCCTTCGCACAGCGGGGGGCGGGGAGACCCAGTACTTC
few	TRBV7-9	-	TRBJ1-4	CASSFYGRSNEKLFF	TGTGCCAGCAGCTTTTATGGACGGTCAAATGAAAAACTGTTTTTT
once	TRBV23-1	-	TRBJ1-1	CASSQDSQGTSTEAFF	TGCGCCAGCAGTCAAGACTCACAGGGTACCAGCACTGAAGCTTTCTTT
few	TRBV5-1	-	TRBJ2-3	CASSSGPRDTQYF	TGCGCCAGCAGCTCGGGACCGCGGGATACGCAGTATTTT
-	TRBV20-1	-	TRBJ1-1	CSALSNTEAFF	TGCAGTGCTTTATCGAACACTGAAGCTTTCTTT
many	TRBV5-6	TRBD2	TRBJ2-7	CASNGLAGSYEQYF	TGTGCCAGCAACGGACTAGCGGGCTCCTACGAGCAGTACTTC
-	TRBV5-5	-	TRBJ2-7	CASRPGLHYGDAYEQYF	TGTGCCAGCAGGCCGGGACTCCACTACGGGGATGCTTACGAGCAGTACTTC
-	TRBV5-1	TRBD1	TRBJ1-1	CASSIGQGNTEAFF	TGCGCCAGCAGCATCGGACAGGGAAACACTGAAGCTTTCTTT
-	TRBV4-3	TRBD2	TRBJ2-5	CASSQGSSGGLGETQYF	TGCGCCAGCAGCCAAGGTTCTAGCGGGGGGTTGGGAGAGACCCAGTACTTC
few	TRBV6-1	-	TRBJ1-6	CASTLLEERRIHNSPLHF	TGTGCCAGCACACTATTGGAGGAACGGCGGATTCATAATTCACCCCTCCACTTT
-	TRBV11-2	TRBD2	TRBJ2-1	CASSFPPSGNINEQFF	TGTGCCAGCAGCTTCCCCCCGAGCGGGAACATTAATGAGCAGTTCTTC
-	TRBV4-1	TRBD1	TRBJ2-7	CASSQEGDRTAYEQYF	TGCGCCAGCAGCCAAGAGGGGGACAGGACTGCCTACGAGCAGTACTTC
-	TRBV27	TRBD2	TRBJ2-7	CASLSTSGRSYEQYF	TGTGCCAGCCTATCCACTAGCGGTCGCTCCTACGAGCAGTACTTC
few	TRBV24-1	-	TRBJ2-7	CATSDLVGRAVCEQYF	TGTGCCACCAGTGATTTAGTAGGACGGGCCGTTTGCGAGCAGTACTTC
many	TRBV18	-	TRBJ2-5	CASSPPSGGGETQYF	TGTGCCAGCTCACCACCGTCCGGGGGCGGAGAGACCCAGTACTTC
few	TRBV3-1	TRBD2	TRBJ2-1	CASRDEFLAEAYNEQFF	TGTGCCAGCAGAGACGAATTCCTAGCGGAGGCCTACAATGAGCAGTTCTTC